The next 23 T cell receptor beta chains were all read from a single sample in a study of cytomegalovirus exposure and HLA in healthy donors. With 60 Vbeta and 13 Jbeta primers, the PCR was carried out. Produced via immunoSEQ multiplex PCR; TCRdb's table is partial and in-frame only. Found here are 140,000 or so clones; the top ten clones hold 0.75% to 1%. The sample taken for sequencing was PBMCs. The receptor set was obtained from a male donor in good health and CMV-seronegative.

The chain is built from TRBV7-6 and TRBJ2-1, with D possibly matching TRBD2 (7 bases). With 4 bases removed from V and 0 bases from J, the gap between germline ends came to 16 bases. This CDR3 has 17 residues. Germline CDR1 and CDR2: SGHVS and FNYEAQ. The CDR3 nucleotides are TGTGCCAGCAGCTCCTCCGGGGGCGGGAGCTCCTACAATGAGCAGTTCTTC. This codes for CASSSSGGGSSYNEQFF.

The V and J genes are TRBV5-5 and TRBJ2-2; the match to TRBD2 covers 12 bases. With 1 base clipped from V and 6 bases from J, the junction kept 7 bases outside the gene matches. Germline-derived CDR1 and CDR2 are SGHKS and YYEKEE (reference sequence). The CDR3 is 17 amino acids. The CDR3 nucleotides read TGTGCCAGCAGCTTGAGGACTAGCGGGATGAGGTCCGGGGAGCTGTTTTTT. This sequence encodes CASSLRTSGMRSGELFF. Looking up the rest from reference TRBV5-5 and TRBJ2-2 gives the full variable domain: DAGVTQSPTHLIKTRGQQVTLRCSPISGHKSVSWYQQVLGQGPQFIFQYYEKEERGRGNFPDRFSARQFPNYSSELNVNALLLGDSALYLCASSLRTSGMRSGELFFGEGSRLTVL.

The rearrangement links TRBV4-2 to TRBJ2-1, with TRBD1 as a possible D gene (6 bases). Germline-derived CDR1 and CDR2 are LGHNA and YNFKEQ. The germline V and J ends were trimmed by 3 bases and 1 base, with 13 bases remaining between them. The CDR3 is made up of 16 amino acids. The DNA of the CDR3 is TGTGCCAGCAGCCATTTGGGGGCTTTATCCTACAATGAGCAGTTCTTC. Its translation is CASSHLGALSYNEQFF.

The J gene is TRBJ2-5, the V gene TRBV5-8; possibly TRBD2 for D (5 bases). V lost 0 bases to trimming and J lost 5 bases, with 14 bases between them. This CDR3 spans 15 amino acids. The V gene's germline CDR1 is SGHTS and CDR2 YDEGEE. The CDR3 DNA is TGTGCCAGCAGCTTGGCGTCTAGTCCGGGGGAGACCCAGTACTTC. Translation gives CASSLASSPGETQYF.

The CDR3 sequence is CASSLRIRGEGSYEQYF. CDR3 nucleotides: TGCGCCAGCAGCTTAAGAATCCGGGGAGAAGGATCCTACGAGCAGTACTTC. This rearrangement joins TRBV5-1 to TRBJ2-7, with D tentatively TRBD2 (5 bases). Germline V gives CDR1 SGHRS, CDR2 YFSETQ. There are 17 residues in the CDR3. With 2 bases removed from V and 1 base from J, the gap between germline ends came to 19 bases.

The V and J genes are TRBV9 and TRBJ2-1; a weak D match, TRBD2 (6 bases). The V end lost 2 bases, the J end lost 3 bases, and 12 bases lay between the germline ends. Germline CDR1 reads SGDLS; CDR2 reads YYNGEE. The CDR3 totals 15 residues. The CDR3 region has the DNA TGTGCCAGCAGCGTCGGAGGGGCCGGCTACAATGAGCAGTTCTTC. Its protein product is CASSVGGAGYNEQFF. The full variable domain, its missing parts supplied by reference TRBV9 and TRBJ2-1, is DSGVTQTPKHLITATGQRVTLRCSPRSGDLSVYWYQQSLDQGLQFLIQYYNGEERAKGNILERFSAQQFPDLHSELNLSSLELGDSALYFCASSVGGAGYNEQFFGPGTRLTVL.

V gene TRBV5-1 combines with J gene TRBJ2-5, with D hard to call. The CDR3 contains 14 residues. The V end was cut by 0 bases, the J end by 1 base, with 7 bases between. From germline, CDR1 is SGHRS and CDR2 YFSETQ. CDR3 coding DNA: TGCGCCAGCAGCTTGGAGCCGCCCCAAGAGACCCAGTACTTC. Translating gives CASSLEPPQETQYF.

V and J are TRBV6-5 and TRBJ1-1; the D is unclear. CDR1 is MNHEY, CDR2 SVGAGI, per germline. This CDR3 has 13 amino acids. V gave up 5 bases and J gave up 5 bases, with 12 bases separating them. In DNA form, the CDR3 reads TGTGCCAGCAGTCGTCTAAGGAGGACTGAAGCTTTCTTT. Translating it yields CASSRLRRTEAFF.

The chain couples TRBV7-9 to TRBJ1-6; D is perhaps TRBD1 (6 bases). The CDR3 is 15 amino acids. Trimming removed 5 bases at V and 6 bases at J, with 14 bases between. Germline values: CDR1 SEHNR, CDR2 FQNEAQ (reference sequence). As DNA, the CDR3 is TGTGCCAGCAGCCCCCCGACAGGCCCTAATTCACCCCTCCACTTT. Protein sequence: CASSPPTGPNSPLHF.

The chain employs TRBV6-1 and TRBJ2-7; a weak D match, TRBD2 (5 bases). V was clipped by 4 bases and J by 0 bases, with 10 bases between them. The length of the CDR3 is 14 residues. The germline CDR1 and CDR2 sequences are MNHNS and SASEGT. CDR3 sequence: CASSGTFSSYEQYF. The CDR3 nucleotides are TGTGCCAGCAGTGGGACTTTCAGCTCCTACGAGCAGTACTTC.

V usage is TRBV7-2 and J usage is TRBJ2-5, with 7 nucleotides matching TRBD2. Germline V gene sequence: CDR1 SGHTA, CDR2 FQGNSA. The CDR3 has 13 residues. Germline trimming cut 5 bases from V and 5 bases from J; bases unmatched to any gene: 5. The CDR3 DNA reads TGTGCCAGCAGCCGGACTAGTCTTGAGACCCAGTACTTC. It yields the protein CASSRTSLETQYF.

The rearrangement joins TRBV30 to TRBJ1-6; D gene unclear. Germline V gene data show CDR1 as GTSNPN and CDR2 as SVGIG (reference sequence). CDR3 size: 15 residues. V lost 0 bases, J lost 8 bases, and 14 bases lay in between. CDR3 nucleotide sequence: TGTGCCTGGAGTGTAGGAGACGCACCGGATTCACCCCTCCACTTT. It specifies CAWSVGDAPDSPLHF.

This chain links TRBV6-5 with TRBJ1-1, with D tentatively TRBD1 (6 bases). V gave up 7 bases and J gave up 1 base, with 16 bases separating them. From germline, CDR1 is MNHEY and CDR2 SVGAGI. This CDR3 is built from 15 residues. CDR3 sequence (DNA): TGTGCCAGCACCCAACCGGGGGGGCCGAACACTGAAGCTTTCTTT. As protein: CASTQPGGPNTEAFF.

The chain uses TRBV7-9 and TRBJ2-7; 7 positions agree with TRBD1. The V gene's germline CDR1 is SEHNR and CDR2 FQNEAQ (reference sequence). The J segment lost 4 bases and the V segment lost 3 bases, leaving 9 bases of the junction unmatched. The CDR3 totals 15 residues. CDR3 DNA sequence: TGTGCCAGCAGCTTTATGCCACAGGGGAAATACGAGCAGTACTTC. Protein sequence: CASSFMPQGKYEQYF.

The chain couples TRBV30 to TRBJ1-3; 7 nucleotides agree with TRBD1. This CDR3 has 15 residues. The germline gives CDR1 GTSNPN, CDR2 SVGIG (reference sequence). V was pared by 2 bases and J by 4 bases, with 8 bases of the junction left unmatched. This chain's CDR3 is CAWSLLTGVGNTIYF. The CDR3 DNA reads TGTGCCTGGAGTCTCCTTACAGGGGTCGGAAACACCATATATTTT. The entire variable domain, with the rest obtained from reference TRBV30 and TRBJ1-3, is as follows: SQTIHQWPATLVQPVGSPLSLECTVEGTSNPNLYWYRQAAGRGLQLLFYSVGIGQISSEVPQNLSASRPQDRQFILSSKKLLLSDSGFYLCAWSLLTGVGNTIYFGEGSWLTVV.

The rearrangement joins TRBV5-8 to TRBJ2-5; a weak D match, TRBD1 (5 bases). The CDR3 has 15 residues. Trimming removed 1 base at V and 4 bases at J, with 14 bases between. Per the germline V gene, CDR1 is SGHTS and CDR2 is YDEGEE. This chain's CDR3 is CASSLPQAGAETQYF. CDR3 sequence (DNA): TGTGCCAGCAGCTTGCCCCAAGCTGGGGCAGAGACCCAGTACTTC. Full variable domain (outside the CDR3, taken from reference TRBV5-8 and TRBJ2-5): EAGVTQSPTHLIKTRGQQATLRCSPISGHTSVYWYQQALGLGLQFLLWYDEGEERNRGNFPPRFSGRQFPNYSSELNVNALELEDSALYLCASSLPQAGAETQYFGPGTRLLVL.

The gene calls are TRBV7-2 and TRBJ2-2, with TRBD1 matching 7 bases. Germline V gene lookup returns CDR1 SGHTA and CDR2 FQGNSA. Trimming cost V 5 bases and J 2 bases; bases outside gene matches: 2. The CDR3 contains 14 residues. CDR3 sequence (DNA): TGTGCCAGCAGCCGACAGGGAAACACCGGGGAGCTGTTTTTT. Amino acid sequence: CASSRQGNTGELFF.

The V call is TRBV20-1, the J call TRBJ1-1; 7 nucleotides align to TRBD1. Germline V CDR1 and CDR2: DFQATT, SNEGSKA (reference sequence). The V segment lost 7 bases and the J segment 5 bases; nucleotides outside the gene matches: 4. CDR3 length: 11 residues. This CDR3 is CSGGGGTEAFF. CDR3 nucleotides: TGCAGTGGAGGGGGCGGAACTGAAGCTTTCTTT.

DNA for the CDR3: TGTGCCTCGACAGGGTTTGTCAATCAGCCCCAGCATTTT. It is translated as CASTGFVNQPQHF. The chain uses TRBV6-1 and TRBJ1-5; 7 bases agree with TRBD1. This CDR3 is 13 amino acids long. CDR1 MNHNS and CDR2 SASEGT come from the germline V gene. The trim removed 11 bases at V and 3 bases at J, leaving 7 bases unmatched.

The CDR3 loop reads CASSQAGASAGIAPTF. The DNA for the CDR3 is TGTGCCAGCAGCCAAGCTGGAGCGTCTGCAGGGATCGCCCCCACCTTC. The chain joins TRBV4-2 to TRBJ1-2; D possibly corresponds to TRBD1 (5 bases). The V end lost 1 base, the J end lost 13 bases, and 25 bases lay between the germline ends. Germline lookup yields CDR1 LGHNA and CDR2 YNFKEQ. The CDR3 consists of 16 residues.

V usage is TRBV5-4 and J usage is TRBJ2-1; no firm D call. V was clipped by 2 bases and J by 10 bases, with 10 bases between them. The CDR3 runs to 12 residues. The germline CDR1 and CDR2 sequences are SGHNT and YYREEE (reference sequence). CDR3 loop: CASSFGPVEQFF. The CDR3 nucleotides read TGTGCCAGCAGCTTTGGGCCGGTGGAGCAGTTCTTC.

The CDR3 is CASSGTSTHEQYF. CDR3 in DNA: TGTGCCTCTTCCGGGACTAGCACCCACGAGCAGTACTTC. The rearrangement uses TRBV30 and TRBJ2-7; 9 nucleotides agree with TRBD2. V shed 7 bases and J 5 bases; nucleotides not matched to a gene: 9. From germline, CDR1 is GTSNPN and CDR2 SVGIG (reference sequence). CDR3 length: 13 amino acids.

The chain employs TRBV27 and TRBJ1-2; D unresolved. The CDR3 contains 13 residues. The V and J ends lost 0 bases and 7 bases respectively, with 9 bases between them. From germline, CDR1 is MNHEY and CDR2 SMNVEV (reference sequence). The CDR3 DNA follows: TGTGCCAGCAGTTTATCAAGAGGGCTTGGCTACACCTTC. Amino acid sequence: CASSLSRGLGYTF.